What follows is one T cell receptor (beta chain) and its context. This CDR3 is built from 16 residues. Trimming pared 1 base from V and 4 bases from J, leaving 16 bases between. Germline V gives CDR1 MGHRA, CDR2 YSYEKL. The sample is drawn from a study of Tregs in tolerant kidney transplant recipients. This table comes from immunoSEQ multiplex PCR, and its TCRdb copy is limited to in-frame clones, with some not included. The table lists hundreds of thousands of clones, approximately 83% of them singletons. Sequencing input: CD4+ T cells from blood. This chain uses TRBV4-1 with TRBJ1-1; D unresolved. This clonotype was obtained from a human donor in good health. CDR3 nucleotide sequence: TGCGCCAGCAGCCAAGGTAGGGTAGGCATTCGCACTGAAGCTTTCTTT. This codes for CASSQGRVGIRTEAFF.